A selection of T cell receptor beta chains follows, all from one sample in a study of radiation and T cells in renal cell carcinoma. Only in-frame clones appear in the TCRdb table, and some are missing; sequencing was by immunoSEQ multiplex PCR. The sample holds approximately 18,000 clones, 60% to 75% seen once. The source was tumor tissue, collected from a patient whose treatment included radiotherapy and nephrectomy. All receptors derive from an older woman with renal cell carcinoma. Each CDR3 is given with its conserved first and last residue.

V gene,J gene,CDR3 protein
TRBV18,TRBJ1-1,CASSGEGTEAFF
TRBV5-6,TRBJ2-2,CASSSVGTSGGPNTGELFF
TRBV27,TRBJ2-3,CASSLSRVFSSGDTQYF
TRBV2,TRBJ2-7,CASSEVADRTQSAYEQYF
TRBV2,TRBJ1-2,CASSETGGGHGYTF
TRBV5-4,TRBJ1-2,CASSHGDANYGYTF
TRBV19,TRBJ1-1,CASRTDRGVGTEAFF
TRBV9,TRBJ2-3,CASSATTGQATDTQYF
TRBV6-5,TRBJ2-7,CASSGTGGSYEQYF
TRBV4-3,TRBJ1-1,CASSLGIWQNTEAFF
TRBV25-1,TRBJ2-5,CASSETQYF
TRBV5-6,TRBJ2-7,CASSLGQWSSYEQYF
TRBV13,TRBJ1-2,CASSPFTGGYGYTF
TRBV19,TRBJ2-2,CASTLGGFTGELFF
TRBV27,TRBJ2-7,CASMGGASYEQYF
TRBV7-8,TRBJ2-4,CASSSLTGVGNIQYF
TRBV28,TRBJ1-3,CASSPTSGVAGNTIYF
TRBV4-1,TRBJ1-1,CASSQPTVNTEAFF
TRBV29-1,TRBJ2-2,CSVEDRLNTGELFF
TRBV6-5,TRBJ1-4,CASSSVRGRKLFF
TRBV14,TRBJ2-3,CASSHGRHTDTQYF
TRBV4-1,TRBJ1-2,CASSQDRVRGYTF
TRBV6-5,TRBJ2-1,CASKPDGVNEQFF
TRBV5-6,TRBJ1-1,CASSRADMIRVEAFF
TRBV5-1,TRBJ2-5,CASSLGGVQETQYF
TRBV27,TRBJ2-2,CASSFSSGTVATGELFF
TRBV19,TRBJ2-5,CASSMAAEGLTMKTQYF
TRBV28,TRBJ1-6,CASRQGGYSPLHF
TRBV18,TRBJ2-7,CASSPVSGGEQYF
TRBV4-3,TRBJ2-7,CASSQAGTGAYEQYF
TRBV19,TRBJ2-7,CASSIGQLSSYEQYF